The 24 T cell receptor beta chains below come from one sample, sequenced in a study of blood T cell repertoires in COVID-19 (dated by TCRdb to about 2020). Library preparation used the immunoSEQ multiplex PCR assay. The clones in this table, taken by TCRdb from immuneACCESS, are in-frame only. Not every clone is retained; where verified, under half of the shortfall comes from an unresolved V gene, and the cause of the rest is unknown. The sample table holds hundreds of thousands of clones, of which approximately 82% were seen once. 7.5% to 9% of the sample rests with the top ten. What was sequenced was peripheral blood. These receptors all come from a woman between 45 and 65 years old with acute or convalescent COVID-19.

J is TRBJ1-1 and V is TRBV5-1; TRBD1 might be the D (6 bases). Germline CDR1 is SGHRS and CDR2 is YFSETQ. The CDR3 has 14 amino acids. Trimming took 2 bases from V and 4 from J, leaving 12 bases between them. The CDR3 region has the DNA TGCGCCAGCAGCTTCAGGGGCGAAGCCACTGAAGCTTTCTTT. Translating it yields CASSFRGEATEAFF.

The chain has TRBV20-1 and TRBJ1-1, with D possibly being TRBD1 (5 bases). The CDR3 contains 14 residues. V gave up 6 bases and J gave up 4 bases, with 18 bases separating them. CDR1 is DFQATT and CDR2 is SNEGSKA in the germline V gene (reference sequence). The CDR3 reads CSASRQGLGTEAFF. The CDR3 nucleotides read TGCAGTGCAAGTCGGCAGGGCTTAGGCACTGAAGCTTTCTTT.

The V and J genes are TRBV27 and TRBJ2-1, with D possibly TRBD1 on 6 matching bases. Germline loops: CDR1 MNHEY, CDR2 SMNVEV (reference sequence). This CDR3 has 13 amino acids. The V end lost 3 bases, the J end lost 8 bases, and 11 bases lay between the germline ends. The CDR3 sequence: CASSLQGKYEQFF. The CDR3 bases are TGTGCCAGCAGTTTGCAGGGGAAGTATGAGCAGTTCTTC.

The chain joins TRBV5-4 to TRBJ1-1, with TRBD1 matching 11 bases. V dropped 4 bases and J dropped 0; count of bases not matched to a gene: 2. The germline V gene has CDR1 SGHNT and CDR2 YYREEE (reference sequence). The CDR3 is made up of 15 amino acids. CDR3 nucleotide sequence: TGTGCCAGCAGCCGGACAGGGGGCATGAACACTGAAGCTTTCTTT. Amino acid sequence: CASSRTGGMNTEAFF.

Only one count was recorded for this clone. The V gene is TRBV7-2, the J gene TRBJ1-1, with D possibly TRBD1 on 5 matching bases. Germline V gene data show CDR1 as SGHTA and CDR2 as FQGNSA. The CDR3 has 14 amino acids. Trimming pared 8 bases from V and 4 bases from J, leaving 17 bases between. DNA for the CDR3: TGTGCCAGCCTGGAAACAGGATTACTCACTGAAGCTTTCTTT. Residues: CASLETGLLTEAFF.

This sequence joins TRBV7-6 and TRBJ2-5, with 8 bases matching TRBD2. CDR3 length: 14 residues. Germline CDR1 and CDR2: SGHVS and FNYEAQ. V was clipped by 5 bases and J by 7 bases; unmatched bases: 9. In DNA form, the CDR3 reads TGTGCCAGCAGCCCCGGACTAGCACGATGGACCCAGTACTTC. Translating it yields CASSPGLARWTQYF.

The chain recombines TRBV5-1 with TRBJ2-1; weak D call: TRBD1 (7 bases). Germline CDR1 reads SGHRS; CDR2 reads YFSETQ. The CDR3 runs to 17 residues. The germline V and J ends were trimmed by 4 bases and 9 bases, with 26 bases remaining between them. In DNA form, the CDR3 reads TGCGCCAGCAGCCAGACCTCAGGGGGGCTCGGCAACATTGAGCAGTTCTTC. Protein: CASSQTSGGLGNIEQFF.

V usage is TRBV29-1 and J usage is TRBJ2-3; possible D gene TRBD1, 5 bases. Germline V gene data show CDR1 as SQVTM and CDR2 as ANQGSEA. The CDR3 spans 13 residues. The V end was cut by 7 bases, the J end by 2 bases, with 13 bases between. The CDR3 region is CSAQDSLTDTQYF. CDR3 coding DNA: TGCAGCGCACAGGATAGTCTCACAGATACGCAGTATTTT.

The V and J genes are TRBV3-1 (or the pseudogene TRBV3-2) and TRBJ2-3, with D possibly being TRBD2 (6 bases). V shed 1 base and J shed 4 bases, with 12 bases lying between them. CDR1 is LGHDT and CDR2 is YNNKEL in the germline V gene (reference sequence). The CDR3 has 15 residues. Here the CDR3 reads CASSQGTGAADTQYF. CDR3 nucleotide sequence: TGTGCCAGCAGCCAAGGGACGGGAGCGGCAGATACGCAGTATTTT.

This clone is a singleton in its sample. The CDR3 coding sequence is TGTGCCAGCAGCTTGGGGGGACAAAGGGGAAACTATGGCTACACCTTC. Amino acids: CASSLGGQRGNYGYTF. This rearrangement joins TRBV5-6 to TRBJ1-2; possible D gene TRBD1, 6 bases. In germline, CDR1 is SGHDT, CDR2 YYEEEE. Trimming removed 0 bases from V and 2 bases from J, with 14 bases in between. This CDR3 is built from 16 residues.

This rearrangement joins TRBV11-2 to TRBJ1-3; D remains unclear. V was trimmed by 2 bases and J by 0 bases, leaving 5 bases between them. This CDR3 contains 14 residues. Per germline, CDR1 SGHAT and CDR2 FQNNGV. As DNA, the CDR3 is TGTGCCAGCAGCTTACAGGCCTCTGGAAACACCATATATTTT. It is translated as CASSLQASGNTIYF. Full variable domain (outside the CDR3, taken from reference TRBV11-2 and TRBJ1-3): EAGVAQSPRYKIIEKRQSVAFWCNPISGHATLYWYQQILGQGPKLLIQFQNNGVVDDSQLPKDRFSAERLKGVDSTLKIQPAKLEDSAVYLCASSLQASGNTIYFGEGSWLTVV.

To note about this clone: Other DNA sequences in this specimen translate into the identical CDR3. The chain carries TRBV6-5 and TRBJ2-7, with a weak D call TRBD2 (5 bases). Germline V CDR1 and CDR2: MNHEY, SVGAGI. Between the trimmed V and J ends, which lost 5 bases and 0 bases, there was a span of 8 bases. The CDR3 sequence is 13 residues long. The CDR3 DNA reads TGTGCCAGCAGTCCCGGAGGCTCCTACGAGCAGTACTTC. Its translation: CASSPGGSYEQYF.

The gene calls are TRBV15 and TRBJ2-3, with 11 bases identical to TRBD1. The CDR3 covers 15 residues. Losses at the gene ends were 7 bases for V and 5 bases for J; bases not matched to a gene: 8. CDR1 and CDR2 (germline): LNHNV, YYDKDF (reference sequence). The CDR3 loop is CATTLPGTGGDTQYF. The CDR3 DNA reads as TGTGCCACCACTCTTCCCGGGACAGGGGGAGATACGCAGTATTTT.

The chain has TRBV5-8 and TRBJ2-7, with 9 positions matching TRBD1. The CDR3 consists of 16 residues. Per germline, CDR1 SGHTS and CDR2 YDEGEE. J was trimmed by 5 bases and V by 0 bases; bases with no gene match: 9. Here the CDR3 DNA reads TGTGCCAGCAGCTTGGTGGTGGGACAGGGCACCCACGAGCAGTACTTC. It encodes CASSLVVGQGTHEQYF.

This chain links TRBV5-1 with TRBJ2-5; possibly TRBD1 for D (6 bases). V dropped 7 bases and J dropped 2 bases, with 15 bases sitting between them. There are 14 residues in the CDR3. Germline V gene sequence: CDR1 SGHRS, CDR2 YFSETQ. The CDR3 protein is CASELGRGQETQYF. The CDR3 DNA reads as TGCGCCAGCGAGCTTGGTAGGGGGCAAGAGACCCAGTACTTC.

The rearrangement links TRBV3-1 (or the pseudogene TRBV3-2) to TRBJ2-3; tentatively, D is TRBD2 (6 bases). V lost 1 base and J lost 2, with 16 bases in between. The germline gives CDR1 LGHDT, CDR2 YNNKEL (reference sequence). The CDR3 covers 17 residues. The CDR3 coding sequence is TGTGCCAGCAGCCAAGGGGCTAGCGAGGCGATCACAGATACGCAGTATTTT. This codes for CASSQGASEAITDTQYF.

This chain joins TRBV5-1 and TRBJ2-3, with 8 bases aligning to TRBD2. CDR1 is SGHRS, CDR2 YFSETQ, per germline. CDR3 length: 15 residues. The trim removed 0 bases at V and 4 bases at J, leaving 4 bases unmatched. CDR3: CASSLEREGADTQYF. DNA for the CDR3: TGCGCCAGCAGCTTGGAACGGGAGGGGGCAGATACGCAGTATTTT. Full variable domain (missing parts from reference TRBV5-1 and TRBJ2-3): KAGVTQTPRYLIKTRGQQVTLSCSPISGHRSVSWYQQTPGQGLQFLFEYFSETQRNKGNFPGRFSGRQFSNSRSEMNVSTLELGDSALYLCASSLEREGADTQYFGPGTRLTVL.

This clone turned up a few times. The chain carries TRBV7-3 and TRBJ2-2; 7 nucleotides line up with TRBD2. This CDR3 region has 15 residues. CDR1 is SGHTA and CDR2 is FQGTGA in the germline V gene. V shed 1 base, J shed 8 bases, and the junction held 7 bases outside the gene matches. The CDR3 spells CASSLNSGIRGELFF. The CDR3 coding sequence is TGTGCCAGCAGCTTAAACAGCGGGATAAGGGGGGAGCTGTTTTTT.

The genes are TRBV2 and TRBJ2-1, with D possibly TRBD1 on 6 matching bases. CDR1 and CDR2 (germline): SNHLY, FYNNEI. The CDR3 consists of 15 residues. The ends were cut back, 3 bases at V and 3 bases at J, with 12 bases in the middle. The CDR3 DNA reads TGTGCCAGCAGTGAGTGGTCAGGGGTCTACAATGAGCAGTTCTTC. Translation gives CASSEWSGVYNEQFF.

The genes are TRBV5-4 and TRBJ1-1; no clear D gene. Germline-derived CDR1 and CDR2 are SGHNT and YYREEE (reference sequence). V was trimmed by 3 bases and J by 0 bases, leaving 12 bases between them. This CDR3 has 15 residues. This CDR3 reads CASSSPGIMNTEAFF. The CDR3 region has the DNA TGTGCCAGCAGCTCACCGGGGATTATGAACACTGAAGCTTTCTTT.

The rearrangement links TRBV7-6 to TRBJ2-7; possibly TRBD1 for D (5 bases). CDR3 length equals 16 residues. Germline CDR1 reads SGHVS; CDR2 reads FNYEAQ. The ends were cut back, 0 bases at V and 0 bases at J, with 12 bases in the middle. This CDR3 reads CASSLALGAISYEQYF. CDR3 in DNA: TGTGCCAGCAGCTTAGCTCTAGGGGCCATCTCCTACGAGCAGTACTTC.

The rearrangement joins TRBV2 to TRBJ1-4, with 9 bases identical to TRBD1. Losses at the gene ends were 7 bases for V and 7 bases for J; bases not matched to a gene: 13. In germline, CDR1 is SNHLY, CDR2 FYNNEI. The CDR3 loop spans 16 amino acids. CDR3 region: CASTPTGGAFSEKLFF. CDR3 DNA sequence: TGTGCCAGCACGCCAACAGGGGGCGCGTTTAGTGAAAAACTGTTTTTT.

J is TRBJ1-6 and V is TRBV7-9, with TRBD1 as a possible D gene (5 bases). V shed 5 bases and J shed 5 bases, with 13 bases lying between them. This CDR3 contains 15 residues. Germline CDR1 is SEHNR and CDR2 is FQNEAQ (reference sequence). DNA of the CDR3: TGTGCCAGCAGCCCGGAACAGGTGCATAATTCACCCCTCCACTTT. Translation gives CASSPEQVHNSPLHF.

This sequence joins TRBV5-5 and TRBJ2-7; the match to TRBD1 covers 10 bases. The germline V gene encodes CDR1 SGHKS and CDR2 YYEKEE (reference sequence). The CDR3 contains 15 residues. J was trimmed by 4 bases and V by 1 base; bases with no gene match: 5. CDR3 in amino acids: CASSLSTGGGYEQYF. The CDR3 DNA reads TGTGCCAGCAGCTTGTCGACAGGGGGCGGATACGAGCAGTACTTC. The full variable domain, its missing parts supplied by reference TRBV5-5 and TRBJ2-7, is DAGVTQSPTHLIKTRGQQVTLRCSPISGHKSVSWYQQVLGQGPQFIFQYYEKEERGRGNFPDRFSARQFPNYSSELNVNALLLGDSALYLCASSLSTGGGYEQYFGPGTRLTVT.